This T cell receptor beta chain originates from a study of blood T cell repertoires in COVID-19. Measured with immunoSEQ multiplex PCR; TCRdb has only the in-frame clones, and not every one. The sample lists some 22,000 clones; approximately 80% were seen once. CDR3 size: 14 residues. The germline V gene encodes CDR1 MNHEY and CDR2 SVGEGT. V was pared by 2 bases and J by 7 bases, with 12 bases between. The chain is built from TRBV6-2 or TRBV6-3 and TRBJ1-5; no reliable D call. The clonotype was recovered from a man older than 75 with active or convalescent COVID-19. The specimen sequenced was peripheral blood. Written as DNA, the CDR3 is TGTGCCAGCAGTTACGACGGGAGAAGACAGCCCCAGCATTTT. Its protein product is CASSYDGRRQPQHF.